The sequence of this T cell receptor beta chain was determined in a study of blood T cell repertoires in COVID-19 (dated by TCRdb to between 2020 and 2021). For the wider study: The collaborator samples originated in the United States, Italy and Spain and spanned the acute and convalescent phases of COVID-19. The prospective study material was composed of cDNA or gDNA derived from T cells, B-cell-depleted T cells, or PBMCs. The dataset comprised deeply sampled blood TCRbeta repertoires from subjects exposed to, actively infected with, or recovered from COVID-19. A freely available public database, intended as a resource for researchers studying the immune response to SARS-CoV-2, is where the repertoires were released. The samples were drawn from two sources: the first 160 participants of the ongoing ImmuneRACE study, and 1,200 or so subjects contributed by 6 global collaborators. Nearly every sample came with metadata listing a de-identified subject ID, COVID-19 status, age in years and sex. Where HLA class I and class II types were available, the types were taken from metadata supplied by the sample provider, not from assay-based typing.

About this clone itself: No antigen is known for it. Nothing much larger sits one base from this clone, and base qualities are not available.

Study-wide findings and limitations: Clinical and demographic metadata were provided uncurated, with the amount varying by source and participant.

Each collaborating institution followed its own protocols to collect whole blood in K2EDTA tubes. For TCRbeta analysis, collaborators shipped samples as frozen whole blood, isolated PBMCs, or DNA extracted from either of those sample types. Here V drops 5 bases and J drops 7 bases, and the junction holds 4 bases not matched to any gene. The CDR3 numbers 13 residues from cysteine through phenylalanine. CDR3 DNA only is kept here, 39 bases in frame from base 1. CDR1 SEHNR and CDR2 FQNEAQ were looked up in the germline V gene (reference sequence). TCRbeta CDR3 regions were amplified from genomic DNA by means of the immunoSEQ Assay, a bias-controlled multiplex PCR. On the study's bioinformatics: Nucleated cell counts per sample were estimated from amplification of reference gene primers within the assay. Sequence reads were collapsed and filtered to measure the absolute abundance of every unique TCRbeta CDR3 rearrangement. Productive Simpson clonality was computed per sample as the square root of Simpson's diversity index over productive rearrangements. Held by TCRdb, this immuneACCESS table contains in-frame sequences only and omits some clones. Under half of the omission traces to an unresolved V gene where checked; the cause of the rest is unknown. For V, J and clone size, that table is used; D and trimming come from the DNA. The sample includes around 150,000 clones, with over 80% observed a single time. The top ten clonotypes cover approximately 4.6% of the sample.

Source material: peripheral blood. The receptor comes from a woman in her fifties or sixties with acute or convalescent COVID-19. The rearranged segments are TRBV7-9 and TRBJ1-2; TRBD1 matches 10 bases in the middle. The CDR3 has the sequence CASSQDRGAGYTF. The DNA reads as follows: TGTGCCAGCAGCCAGGACAGGGGGGCTGGCTACACCTTC.